The rows below give T cell receptor beta chains drawn from one sample of a study of Ad26.COV2.S vaccination and SARS-CoV-2 variants. Using immunoSEQ multiplex PCR, the repertoire was profiled, and TCRdb retains in-frame clones only, with some absent. The profile covers around 320,000 clones, with more than 75% appearing a single time and 3.4% taken by the ten largest. This sample comprised peripheral blood, obtained in a trial of Ad26.COV2.S vaccine versus placebo. These receptors originate from a person aged 18-60 years who received the Ad26.COV2.S COVID-19 vaccine or a placebo. Both conserved end residues are part of each CDR3. The D gene is left open where the match is weak. The size of a clone is reported for some rows only, either as once, few or many, or as a class for expanded clones.

d_gene,len,v_gene,abundance,j_gene,CDR3nt,CDR3aa
TRBD2,14,TRBV30,-,TRBJ2-1,TGTGCCTGGAGGCCCCCGGGACTAGCGGCTGAGCAGTTCTTC,CAWRPPGLAAEQFF
-,17,TRBV7-9,-,TRBJ2-1,TGTGCCAGCAGTCGCCACCCGGGGTGGGGGGGCCTCAATGAGCAGTTCTTC,CASSRHPGWGGLNEQFF
-,13,TRBV4-2,-,TRBJ1-4,TGTGCCAGCAGCCCACCGAGTGGGGAAAAACTGTTTTTT,CASSPPSGEKLFF
TRBD1,15,TRBV18,few,TRBJ2-2,TGTGCCAGCTCACCGGACAGGGGGAACACCGGGGAGCTGTTTTTT,CASSPDRGNTGELFF
-,13,TRBV9,-,TRBJ1-2,TGTGCCAGCAGCGTAGGGGGATCCTATGGCTACACCTTC,CASSVGGSYGYTF
-,16,TRBV6-5,-,TRBJ2-7,TGTGCCAGCAGTTACTCACGACAGGGATACGCGGGGGAGCAGTACTTC,CASSYSRQGYAGEQYF
TRBD1,14,TRBV3-1/TRBV3-2,-,TRBJ2-7,TGTGCCAGCAGCCCGACAGGGCTGAGTTACGAGCAGTACTTC,CASSPTGLSYEQYF
TRBD2,15,TRBV2,-,TRBJ2-5,TGTGCCAGCAGGGTTATCGGGACTAGCGGGGAGACCCAGTACTTC,CASRVIGTSGETQYF
-,11,TRBV6-5,-,TRBJ2-7,TGTGCCAGCGGCTTTCCTTACGAGCAGTACTTC,CASGFPYEQYF
TRBD2,15,TRBV5-1,-,TRBJ2-4,TGCGCCAGCAGCTCTGGCGGGGGGGACCAAAACATTCAGTACTTC,CASSSGGGDQNIQYF
TRBD1,14,TRBV12-5,-,TRBJ2-7,TGTGCTAGTGGTCGTAGACAGGGTTCCTACGAGCAGTACTTC,CASGRRQGSYEQYF
-,12,TRBV12-3/TRBV12-4,once,TRBJ2-1,TGTGCCAGCAGTGTCACCCAGGGATGGCAGTTCTTC,CASSVTQGWQFF
-,15,TRBV7-2,-,TRBJ1-5,TGTGCCAGCAGCTTAGTTCAGGGGAGCAATCAGCCCCAGCATTTT,CASSLVQGSNQPQHF
-,14,TRBV25-1,-,TRBJ1-3,TGTGCCAGCATGCGGGAGGGTGCTGGAAACACCATATATTTT,CASMREGAGNTIYF
TRBD1,13,TRBV15,once,TRBJ2-7,TGTGCCACCAGCAGGGGAGACAGGGCCGAGCAGTACTTC,CATSRGDRAEQYF
TRBD1,13,TRBV20-1,-,TRBJ2-7,TGCAGTGCTAGTGCCGGGACAGGCTACGAGCAGTACTTC,CSASAGTGYEQYF
-,12,TRBV12-3/TRBV12-4,-,TRBJ1-5,TGTGCCAGCAAACAGGGATCTCAGCCCCAGCATTTT,CASKQGSQPQHF
-,15,TRBV5-1,-,TRBJ1-5,TGCGCCAGCAGCTTGGTAGGGAGTAGCAATCAGCCCCAGCATTTT,CASSLVGSSNQPQHF
TRBD1,15,TRBV9,-,TRBJ2-5,TGTGCCAGCAGCGTAGATCGGGGACAGGGAGAGACCCAGTACTTC,CASSVDRGQGETQYF
-,14,TRBV2,-,TRBJ2-1,TGTGCCAGCAGTGGTGGCGGAGTACCCAATGAGCAGTTCTTC,CASSGGGVPNEQFF
TRBD1,14,TRBV7-2,once,TRBJ1-2,TGTGCCAGCAGCCCCCCCGGGACAGGGGCCGGCTACACCTTC,CASSPPGTGAGYTF
-,14,TRBV19,-,TRBJ1-5,TGTGCCAGTAGTATTCAGGGCGGGAATCAGCCCCAGCATTTT,CASSIQGGNQPQHF
-,11,TRBV27,-,TRBJ2-3,TGTGCCAGCAGTGGCGGAGATACGCAGTATTTT,CASSGGDTQYF
-,14,TRBV19,-,TRBJ2-2,TGTGCCAGTAGAACTCAGGGGAACACCGGGGAGCTGTTTTTT,CASRTQGNTGELFF
TRBD2,16,TRBV7-2,-,TRBJ2-5,TGTGCCAGCAGCCCGGGACTAGCGGGGTCTGGAGAGACCCAGTACTTC,CASSPGLAGSGETQYF
-,14,TRBV5-6,-,TRBJ1-5,TGTGCCAGCAGCTTGGGGCAGAGCAATCAGCCCCAGCATTTT,CASSLGQSNQPQHF
-,13,TRBV6-4,-,TRBJ1-1,TGTGCCAGCAGTTACAGGGCCTACACTGAAGCTTTCTTT,CASSYRAYTEAFF
TRBD1,13,TRBV7-8,-,TRBJ1-2,TGTGCCAGCAGCTTAAGGACAGGGGCCGGCTACACCTTC,CASSLRTGAGYTF
-,14,TRBV6-5,-,TRBJ2-7,TGTGCCAGCAGCCGCGGACAGACCGCCTACGAGCAGTACTTC,CASSRGQTAYEQYF
-,13,TRBV4-3,-,TRBJ2-1,TGCGCCAGCAGCCGGGGGCCTTACAATGAGCAGTTCTTC,CASSRGPYNEQFF
-,14,TRBV2,-,TRBJ1-3,TGTGCCAGCAGTTCCGATTTAACTGGAAACACCATATATTTT,CASSSDLTGNTIYF
-,15,TRBV2,-,TRBJ1-5,TGTGCCAGCAGTGAAGGAATGGGCAGGAATCAGCCCCAGCATTTT,CASSEGMGRNQPQHF
-,9,TRBV6-6,-,TRBJ1-2,TGTGCCAGCCGGGGTGGCTACACCTTC,CASRGGYTF
TRBD2,16,TRBV6-5,once,TRBJ2-5,TGTGCCAGCAGTTACTCGATAGCTAGCGGGGGGGAGACCCAGTACTTC,CASSYSIASGGETQYF
TRBD1,16,TRBV29-1,few,TRBJ1-3,TGCAGCGTTCCTGGGACAGGGACCTCCTCTGGAAACACCATATATTTT,CSVPGTGTSSGNTIYF
-,16,TRBV7-2,-,TRBJ2-3,TGTGCCAGCAGCTTTCGACGGGCTCCTAGCACAGATACGCAGTATTTT,CASSFRRAPSTDTQYF
-,18,TRBV11-3,-,TRBJ1-1,TGTGCCAGCAGCTTAGATGACCGCGGATACAGGATTTACACTGAAGCTTTCTTT,CASSLDDRGYRIYTEAFF
TRBD1,15,TRBV9,-,TRBJ2-7,TGTGCCAGCAGCGTAGGAGCCAGGGGGCCGTATGAGCAGTACTTC,CASSVGARGPYEQYF
TRBD2,15,TRBV5-8,-,TRBJ2-7,TGTGCCAGCGCCCTGGGTACTAGCGGGGGGTCCGAGCAGTACTTC,CASALGTSGGSEQYF
-,13,TRBV27,-,TRBJ2-5,TGTGCCAGCAGTTTTCAGAGACAAGGGACCCAGTACTTC,CASSFQRQGTQYF
-,13,TRBV7-2,-,TRBJ2-1,TGTGCCAGCACCGGCCCAAGGGCCAATGAGCAGTTCTTC,CASTGPRANEQFF
TRBD1,12,TRBV24-1,-,TRBJ1-3,TGTGCCAAGACAGGGGACGGAAACACCATATATTTT,CAKTGDGNTIYF
TRBD1,15,TRBV6-5,-,TRBJ2-2,TGTGCCAGCTGTCTCCAGGGGGCAGACACCGGGGAGCTGTTTTTT,CASCLQGADTGELFF
TRBD1,17,TRBV6-2/TRBV6-3,-,TRBJ2-7,TGTGCCAGCAGTTACACCCTCCAAGACAGGGGATTCTACGAGCAGTACTTC,CASSYTLQDRGFYEQYF
-,16,TRBV9,-,TRBJ2-2,TGTGCCAGCAGCGTAGCTCTGGCCGTTGACACCGGGGAGCTGTTTTTT,CASSVALAVDTGELFF
TRBD1,13,TRBV30,-,TRBJ1-1,TGTGCCTGGAGTGCAGGGGGCGGGGGTCGGGCTTTCTTT,CAWSAGGGGRAFF
-,15,TRBV15,-,TRBJ1-2,TGTGCCACCAGCGGAGGCGGGGGGCAGGTCTATGGCTACACCTTC,CATSGGGGQVYGYTF
-,16,TRBV25-1,-,TRBJ2-5,TGTGCCAGCAGTGAGACTTTCCTCCGGGGGAAAGAGACCCAGTACTTC,CASSETFLRGKETQYF
-,12,TRBV15,-,TRBJ2-7,TGTGCCACAAACGATCCGGGGAGACAGCAGTACTTC,CATNDPGRQQYF
-,13,TRBV11-2,-,TRBJ2-7,TGTGCCAGCAGCGCAGGACTTTACTACGAGCAGTACTTC,CASSAGLYYEQYF
-,13,TRBV13,-,TRBJ1-1,TGTGCCAGCAGCTTGAAGTTGGACACTGAAGCTTTCTTT,CASSLKLDTEAFF
-,11,TRBV20-1,-,TRBJ2-7,TGCAGTGCTAGATCCGGGCATGAGCAGTACTTC,CSARSGHEQYF
-,16,TRBV3-1/TRBV3-2,-,TRBJ2-3,TGTGCCAGCAGCCAAGTTGGCGGGGGCAGCACAGATACGCAGTATTTT,CASSQVGGGSTDTQYF
TRBD2,17,TRBV18,-,TRBJ2-3,TGTGCCAGCTCACCAATGGGACTAGCGCGAGAGGTGGATACGCAGTATTTT,CASSPMGLAREVDTQYF